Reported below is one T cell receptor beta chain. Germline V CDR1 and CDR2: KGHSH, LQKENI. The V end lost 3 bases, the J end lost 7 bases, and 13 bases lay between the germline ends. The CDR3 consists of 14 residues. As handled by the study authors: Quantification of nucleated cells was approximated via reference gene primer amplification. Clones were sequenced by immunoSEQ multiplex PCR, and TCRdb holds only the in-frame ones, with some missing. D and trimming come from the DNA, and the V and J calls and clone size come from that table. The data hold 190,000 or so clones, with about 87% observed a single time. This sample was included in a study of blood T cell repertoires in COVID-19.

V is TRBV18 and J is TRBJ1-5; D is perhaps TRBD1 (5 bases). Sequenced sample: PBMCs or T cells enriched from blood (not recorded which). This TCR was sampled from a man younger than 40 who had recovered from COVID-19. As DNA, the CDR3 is TGTGCCAGCTCACCTCAGGGCGTAAACCAGCCCCAGCATTTT. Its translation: CASSPQGVNQPQHF.